Following are 18 T cell receptor beta chains from one sample sequenced in a study of tumor-infiltrating lymphocytes in primary liver carcinoma. The researchers produced TCR beta cDNA from around 0.5 ug total RNA with a constant-region primer. Construction of TCR beta libraries relied on three successive nested multiplex PCR rounds employing slightly modified ARM-PCR. In the first two PCR rounds, TRBV1-TRBV30 forward primers were paired with a C-beta reverse primer, and each round lasted approximately 10 cycles. A single record per CDR3 protein comes from TCRdb applying MiXCR to the multiplex PCR reads. Here the sample spans approximately 190,000 distinct CDR3 sequences, around four fifths being singletons. For each extraction, RNA and DNA were obtained together from about 21-30 mg of unsorted bulk tissue. Sequenced input: tumor tissue from primary liver carcinoma. These receptors came from a man aged 40-49 years with primary liver carcinoma and hepatitis B virus infection.

About this clonotype: The conserved closing phenylalanine or tryptophan is absent in this CDR3, likely reflecting a read error. This chain links TRBV5-4 with TRBJ2-5; 7 positions agree with TRBD1. The germline gives CDR1 SGHNT, CDR2 YYREEE (reference sequence). J was trimmed by 8 bases and V by 0 bases; bases with no gene match: 7. The CDR3 covers 14 residues. CDR3 sequence: CASSLVGGGETQYS. CDR3 in DNA: TGTGCCAGCAGCTTGGTAGGGGGCGGTGAAACCCAGTACTCC.

Note on this clonotype: A much larger clone sits a single nucleotide away, making a read error possible. J is TRBJ2-7 and V is TRBV5-1, with D perhaps assigned TRBD1 or TRBD2 (5 bases each). Germline V gene data show CDR1 as SGHRS and CDR2 as YFSETQ. The CDR3 spans 15 residues. The CDR3 here is CASSGSSQGPYGQYF. The DNA for the CDR3 is TGCGCCAGCAGCGGGTCGTCGCAGGGACCCTACGGGCAGTACTTC.

J is TRBJ1-1 and V is TRBV29-1; the D is unclear. The CDR3 runs to 15 residues. Germline V gives CDR1 SQVTM, CDR2 ANQGSEA. Between the trimmed V and J ends, which lost 4 bases and 5 bases, there was a span of 20 bases. The CDR3 coding sequence is TGCAGCGTTGCCCCTGGTTGCGCAATAAAAACTGAAGCTTTCTTT. It is translated as CSVAPGCAIKTEAFF.

The gene calls are TRBV11-2 and TRBJ2-6; D could derive from TRBD1 or TRBD2 (5 bases each). V was cut by 10 bases and J by 16 bases, with 29 bases left in between. The CDR3 loop spans 15 amino acids. Germline values: CDR1 SGHAT, CDR2 FQNNGV. As DNA, the CDR3 is TGTGCCACCCAGCGGCCGCGCCCTGGGGCCAACATTCTGACTTTC. Amino acids: CATQRPRPGANILTF. Using reference TRBV11-2 and TRBJ2-6 for the parts outside the CDR3, the full variable domain is EAGVAQSPRYKIIEKRQSVAFWCNPISGHATLYWYQQILGQGPKLLIQFQNNGVVDDSQLPKDRFSAERLKGVDSTLKIQPAKLEDSAVYLCATQRPRPGANILTFGAGSRLTVL.

The CDR3 loop reads CASSLPDGGEQFF. As DNA, the CDR3 is TGTGCCAGCAGTTTACCCGACGGGGGAGAGCAGTTCTTC. J is TRBJ2-1 and V is TRBV12-3 or TRBV12-4; D is perhaps TRBD2 (6 bases). V was cut by 2 bases and J by 10 bases, with 12 bases left in between. The CDR3 runs 13 residues.

A note on this clonotype: One end of the junction does not line up with germline, which may come from a read error. The chain joins TRBV14 to TRBJ2-1, with TRBD2 matching 8 bases. Germline V lookup: CDR1 SGHDN, CDR2 FVKESK. The CDR3 has 16 amino acids. CDR3 DNA: TGTGCCTGCAGTGCCTTAGCGGGATGGGTAAACGATGAGCAGTTCTTC. Amino acid sequence: CACSALAGWVNDEQFF.

On this clonotype: One end of the junction fails to match germline, which may point to a read error. The chain couples TRBV4-2 to TRBJ2-1; 9 bases are a match to TRBD2. CDR1 and CDR2 from the germline V gene are LGHNA and YNFKEQ. CDR3 length equals 17 residues. In DNA form, the CDR3 reads TGTGCCAGTAGCCAGGAGGTAGCGGGGGTCTCCTACAATGAGCAGTTCTTC. This codes for CASSQEVAGVSYNEQFF.

A remark on this clonotype: A read error is likely, as this CDR3 ends without the conserved phenylalanine or tryptophan. The rearrangement joins TRBV4-2 to TRBJ1-1; D perhaps matches TRBD1 (5 bases). The CDR3 extends over 15 amino acids. Per germline, CDR1 LGHNA and CDR2 YNFKEQ. CDR3 protein: CTSSQGTPVGREAFI. CDR3 sequence (DNA): TGTACCAGCAGCCAAGGGACCCCGGTAGGCCGTGAAGCTTTCATT.

Concerning this clonotype itself: A junction end diverges from the germline sequence, so it may reflect a read error. The chain links TRBV11-1 to TRBJ1-6, with D possibly matching TRBD1 (5 bases). CDR3 length equals 13 residues. The germline V gene has CDR1 SGHAT and CDR2 FQDESV (reference sequence). This CDR3 reads CPSNRTLVSPLHF. The CDR3 DNA is TGTCCCAGCAATCGGACACTGGTTTCACCCCTCCATTTT.

V usage is TRBV5-5 and J usage is TRBJ2-3, with D perhaps given as TRBD1 or TRBD2 (5 bases each). This CDR3 is 17 amino acids long. The germline V gene has CDR1 SGHKS and CDR2 YYEKEE (reference sequence). V gave up 4 bases and J gave up 1 base, with 19 bases separating them. CDR3 loop: CASSRGAARGGTDTQYF. The CDR3 region has the DNA TGTGCCAGCAGCCGGGGAGCCGCGAGAGGGGGCACAGATACGCAGTATTTT.

The rearrangement joins TRBV6-1 to TRBJ1-2; 7 positions match TRBD1. V lost 9 bases and J lost 7; bases outside the gene matches: 11. This CDR3 contains 13 residues. Germline-derived CDR1 and CDR2 are MNHNS and SASEGT. Written as DNA, the CDR3 is TGTGCCAGTAGTACGGGACAGTCATGTGGCTACACCTTC. Protein: CASSTGQSCGYTF.

This clonotype appeared a single time. The chain is built from TRBV6-5 and TRBJ2-1; 8 bases align to TRBD2. V was clipped by 6 bases and J by 11 bases; unmatched bases: 18. This CDR3 region has 16 residues. CDR1 and CDR2 from the germline V gene are MNHEY and SVGAGI. CDR3 residues: CASRPEGSGRFTKQFF. DNA for the CDR3: TGTGCCAGCAGACCCGAGGGGAGCGGGAGATTCACGAAGCAGTTCTTC.

The chain carries TRBV29-1 and TRBJ2-5; D remains ambiguous. Looked up from germline, CDR1 is SQVTM and CDR2 is ANQGSEA. This CDR3 has 13 amino acids. The ends were cut back, 4 bases at V and 0 bases at J, with 9 bases in the middle. The CDR3 region is CSVGFRYQETQYF. The CDR3 DNA follows: TGCAGCGTTGGATTCCGATACCAAGAGACCCAGTACTTC.

The chain links TRBV29-1 to TRBJ2-7, with D maybe TRBD2 (5 bases). The CDR3 contains 13 residues. Germline CDR1 is SQVTM and CDR2 is ANQGSEA. V dropped 4 bases and J dropped 13 bases, with 23 bases sitting between them. CDR3 DNA sequence: TGCAGCGTTGCCCCGAGAGGGCTCCACGAACTATACTTC. This encodes CSVAPRGLHELYF.

The chain recombines TRBV6-1 with TRBJ2-7; perhaps TRBD2 as D (6 bases). The V gene's germline CDR1 is MNHNS and CDR2 SASEGT. The ends were cut back, 2 bases at V and 6 bases at J, with 20 bases in the middle. CDR3 length equals 16 residues. The CDR3 nucleotides are TGTGCCAGCAGTGAAAGGTTGGGGACGGAGGGTTGCGAGCAGTACTTC. It codes for CASSERLGTEGCEQYF.

To note about this clonotype: A junction boundary mismatches the germline segment, possibly from a read error. The chain is built from TRBV11-1 and TRBJ1-1; a weak D match, TRBD1 (6 bases). CDR1 SGHAT and CDR2 FQDESV come from the germline V gene (reference sequence). The CDR3 consists of 15 residues. The CDR3 DNA follows: TGTGCTAGCAACTTAGCAGGGGCTGGGAGCACTGAAGATTTCTTT. As protein: CASNLAGAGSTEDFF.

This clonotype was detected only once. Possible read error: a much larger clone is one base away. The CDR3 does not close with the conserved phenylalanine or tryptophan, likely indicating a read error. The chain has TRBV7-9 and TRBJ2-1, with D perhaps TRBD1 (5 bases). This CDR3 comprises 14 residues. V was clipped by 5 bases and J by 6 bases, with 14 bases between them. Germline-derived CDR1 and CDR2 are SEHNR and FQNEAQ (reference sequence). Here the CDR3 reads CASSGAKGGNEQFI. The CDR3 bases are TGTGCCAGCAGCGGGGCCAAGGGTGGCAATGAGCAGTTCATC.

This clonotype was seen only once. A read error may explain this, as a much larger clone is one base away. The CDR3 ends on some other residue instead of the conserved phenylalanine or tryptophan, so this is likely a read error. V and J are TRBV30 and TRBJ2-1, with a tentative D call TRBD2 (6 bases). V was shortened by 4 bases and J by 2 bases, with 9 bases between the two germline ends. The CDR3 extends over 13 amino acids. Germline V gives CDR1 GTSNPN, CDR2 SVGIG (reference sequence). CDR3 amino acids: CAWTGTAYNEQFS. In DNA, the CDR3 is TGTGCCTGGACCGGGACTGCCTACAATGAGCAGTTCTCC.